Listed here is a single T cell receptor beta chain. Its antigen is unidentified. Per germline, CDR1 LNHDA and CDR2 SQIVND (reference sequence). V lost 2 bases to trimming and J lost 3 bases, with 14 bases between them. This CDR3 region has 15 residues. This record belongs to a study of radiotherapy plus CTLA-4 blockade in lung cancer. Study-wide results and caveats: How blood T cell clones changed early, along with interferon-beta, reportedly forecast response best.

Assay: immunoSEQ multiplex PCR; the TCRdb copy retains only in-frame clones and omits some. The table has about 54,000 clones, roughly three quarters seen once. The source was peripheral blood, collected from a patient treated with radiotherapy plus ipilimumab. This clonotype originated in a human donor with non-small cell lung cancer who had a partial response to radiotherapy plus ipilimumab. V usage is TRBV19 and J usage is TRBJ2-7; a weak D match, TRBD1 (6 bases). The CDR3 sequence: CASSIWTAPLYEQYF. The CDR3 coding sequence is TGTGCCAGTAGTATATGGACAGCTCCTCTCTACGAGCAGTACTTC.